This T cell receptor (beta chain) was recorded in a study of shared clonotypes between healthy human individuals (dated by TCRdb to the early 2020s). Study-wide context: The cohort included a few men and a couple of women between 18 and 49 years of age. To increase sequencing depth and limit assay-specific biases, TCR repertoire library preparation and sequencing were carried out by different laboratories using diverse techniques. Per donor, leukapheresis produced somewhere between about 0.9 and 9.5 billion PBMCs. For each donor, three plates each were used for CD4 naive and CD4 memory, two plates were used for CD8 naive, and one plate was used for CD8 memory. To estimate repertoire size and how much clonotypes are shared between individuals, the study performed deep sequencing of blood TCR repertoires from roughly five healthy adults. Overall study results and their limits: The small number of donors limited the genetic and exposure-history diversity represented. Larger estimated clonotype richness was generally found for naive subsets than for memory subsets. Across four donors, about 4.5% of naive CD4, roughly 3.5% of naive CD8, 2.3% of memory CD4, and under 0.45% of memory CD8 clonotypes were shared. Pairwise subsampling indicated that sequencing depth was expected to affect the degree of clonotype sharing among donors. Clonotypes shared by all four sorted-subset donors showed higher generation probabilities than non-shared clonotypes. Incomplete sequencing was indicated by rarefaction of sorted-subset datasets, despite the large sequencing depth. Only blood was sampled, and tissue TCR repertoires likely differ from those in blood.

Donors were healthy HIV-negative adults with no recently reported acute infections or vaccinations. Every donor was a Caucasian adult living in Nashville, Tennessee, USA. CD8 memory samples combined magnetically selected CD45RO+ cells with CCR7-negative CD45RA+ effector memory (TemRA) cells. Blood was obtained by leukapheresis, after which PBMCs were separated by Ficoll-Histopaque density gradient centrifugation and cryopreserved in liquid nitrogen vapor phase. Analytical flow cytometry was used to check the purity and quantity of every magnetically sorted T cell population. Genomic DNA was isolated from each sorted fraction and quantified by UV absorbance on a Nanodrop 2000c. The germline V gene specifies KGHSH as CDR1 and LQKENI as CDR2. The CDR3 contains 14 residues, cysteine and phenylalanine counted. Just the 42-base CDR3 DNA is kept, in frame starting at base 1. Deletion took 3 bases off V and 9 bases off J, with a span of 15 bases between the germline ends.

Using the deep immunoSEQ assay, multiplex PCR amplified TCR CDR3 regions from genomic DNA. Extracted genomic DNA from each cell subset was distributed evenly across all wells of several immunoSEQ 96-well plates, and each plate was treated as a replicate. For sorted subsets, approximately 190 ng of genomic DNA, equivalent to about 30,000 T cell genomes, went into each replicate PCR. Purified libraries were measured with a Qubit 3.0 fluorometer, size-checked on a Bioanalyzer 2100, and measured again with the KAPA Library Quantification kit. A separate single-read 150-cycle Illumina NextSeq 550 flow cell was used to sequence each immunoSEQ 96-well plate. The study's processing was this. The immunoSEQ output contained only junctional sequences without quality scores, so filtering could not match that applied to full-length reads. To assign V/J genes and CDR3, sequences were annotated using PyIR, a Python wrapper for IgBLAST v1.9, with IMGT germline references. Reads with weak V/J assignments (E-value above 1e-6), missing CDR3, stop codons, out-of-frame junctions, or ambiguous translated residues were removed. A V3J clonotype was defined by an identical inferred V gene, J gene, and CDR3 amino acid sequence. Percentage overlap between repertoires was calculated by dividing the number of shared unique clonotypes by the size of the smaller repertoire. Richness of each repertoire was evaluated using RTK rarefaction, the Chao1 estimator, and Recon v2.1 estimates of unobserved clonotypes. Generation probabilities were computed with OLGA for all TCRbeta clonotypes obtained by the gDNA method from a handful of donors. Not all clones reach the TCRdb copy of this immuneACCESS table, which keeps in-frame sequences only. Checked studies attribute under half of the gap to unresolved V genes and leave the rest unexplained. That table is the source of V, J and clone size, and D and trimming were worked out from the DNA. The sample table contains about 380,000 clones; only one count was recorded for just over 95% of them. The ten largest account for about 0.32% of the sample.

With respect to this clone: Its antigen is unknown. No base-level quality is on record; no much larger clone is a single base apart.

This TCR was recovered from a man under 40 in good health. The rearrangement joined TRBV18 to TRBJ2-1; the D region possibly corresponds to TRBD1 (6 bases align). The sequenced sample was memory CD8+ T cells sorted from blood. What the cell subset or site label conveys for this sample: CD45RO+ cells pooled with CCR7-negative TemRA cells. The DNA is TGTGCCAGCTCACCCAAACAGGGTCGGGCTGAGCAGTTCTTC. The encoded protein is CASSPKQGRAEQFF.